What follows are 32 T cell receptor beta chains derived from one specimen sequenced in a study of blood T cell repertoires in COVID-19. Method: immunoSEQ multiplex PCR; TCRdb's copy keeps in-frame clones and lacks some. Among about 200,000 clones listed, 75% to 90% were seen once. The sequenced sample consisted of peripheral blood. The receptors were gathered from a woman between 40 and 50 years old with acute or convalescent COVID-19.

This chain links TRBV6-4 with TRBJ1-1; TRBD1 aligns across 7 bases. Per the germline V gene, CDR1 is MRHNA and CDR2 is SNTAGT. CDR3 size: 15 residues. With V trimmed by 0 bases and J by 4 bases, 5 bases remained unmatched. The CDR3 DNA reads as TGTGCCAGCAGTGACTCGGCAGGGGGAGCCACTGAAGCTTTCTTT. Amino acid sequence: CASSDSAGGATEAFF.

The chain combines TRBV7-2 with TRBJ1-6; 10 bases line up with TRBD1. Per the germline V gene, CDR1 is SGHTA and CDR2 is FQGNSA. This CDR3 contains 17 residues. Losses at the gene ends were 1 base for V and 1 base for J; bases not matched to a gene: 1. CDR3 residues: CASSLVGQGSYNSPLHF. The CDR3 nucleotides read TGTGCCAGCAGCTTAGTGGGACAGGGGTCCTATAATTCACCCCTCCACTTT.

This chain uses TRBV4-1 with TRBJ1-4; D unclear. The germline gives CDR1 MGHRA, CDR2 YSYEKL. This CDR3 has 13 amino acids. Trimming removed 1 base from V and 8 bases from J, with 8 bases in between. The DNA of the CDR3 is TGCGCCAGCAGCCAAGTTCGTCGGGAAAAACTGTTTTTT. It translates to CASSQVRREKLFF.

In this sample, this clone turned up a few times. V gene TRBV27 combines with J gene TRBJ1-6; D is uncertain. Per germline, CDR1 MNHEY and CDR2 SMNVEV (reference sequence). The CDR3 is made up of 12 amino acids. V was pared by 5 bases and J by 8 bases, with 7 bases between. The CDR3 DNA follows: TGTGCCAGCAGTCCCCTTGATTCACCCCTCCACTTT. It yields the protein CASSPLDSPLHF.

This clone was observed a single time. This chain joins TRBV4-1 and TRBJ1-1; D ambiguous. This CDR3 contains 14 residues. In germline, CDR1 is MGHRA, CDR2 YSYEKL. Trimming cost V 1 base and J 1 base, with 7 bases left between them. The CDR3, as DNA: TGCGCCAGCAGCCAAGGTCTTTGGAACACTGAAGCTTTCTTT. It translates to CASSQGLWNTEAFF.

V usage is TRBV27 and J usage is TRBJ1-1; D might be TRBD1 (5 bases). Trimming stripped 5 bases from V and 5 bases from J, with 18 bases between. This CDR3 spans 15 amino acids. Germline V lookup: CDR1 MNHEY, CDR2 SMNVEV (reference sequence). The CDR3 DNA is TGTGCCAGCAGTCCAATGGGACTCGGAGTAACTGAAGCTTTCTTT. Translating it yields CASSPMGLGVTEAFF.

This chain uses TRBV30 with TRBJ1-5; TRBD1 is a possible D gene (6 bases). Deletions cut 5 bases from V and 2 bases from J, with 7 bases between. CDR1 GTSNPN and CDR2 SVGIG come from the germline V gene (reference sequence). This CDR3 has 12 residues. The DNA of the CDR3 is TGTGCCTGGTCAGGGGGCAATCAGCCCCAGCATTTT. It codes for CAWSGGNQPQHF.

The chain carries TRBV10-3 and TRBJ1-2; the match to TRBD1 covers 9 bases. The V and J ends lost 10 bases and 6 bases, in that order; junction bases with no gene match: 9. Germline V CDR1 and CDR2: ENHRY, SYGVKD. The length of the CDR3 is 13 residues. The CDR3 DNA is TGTGCCAGCTATCGACAGGGGGGAAATGGCTACACCTTC. Its protein product is CASYRQGGNGYTF.

V gene TRBV7-3 combines with J gene TRBJ1-1; possibly TRBD1 for D (6 bases). V lost 2 bases and J lost 4, with 11 bases in between. Germline V gene sequence: CDR1 SGHTA, CDR2 FQGTGA. This CDR3 contains 14 residues. The CDR3 DNA reads as TGTGCCAGCAGCTTATCGACAGGAGGCACTGAAGCTTTCTTT. It encodes CASSLSTGGTEAFF.

The chain carries TRBV2 and TRBJ1-2, with D possibly TRBD1 on 5 matching bases. The CDR3 length is 14 residues. Between the trimmed V and J ends, which lost 6 bases and 0 bases, there was a span of 11 bases. Per the germline V gene, CDR1 is SNHLY and CDR2 is FYNNEI. CDR3 nucleotide sequence: TGTGCCAGCAGCGGGGAGGGGACTAACTATGGCTACACCTTC. Translated: CASSGEGTNYGYTF.

The chain employs TRBV6-6 and TRBJ1-5, with TRBD1 identical over 11 bases. This CDR3 contains 20 residues. V shed 5 bases and J 2 bases; nucleotides not matched to a gene: 17. The germline V gene has CDR1 MNHNY and CDR2 SVGAGI (reference sequence). The chain's CDR3 is CASSPWTGGFDSGGNQPQHF. The CDR3 DNA reads as TGTGCCAGCAGTCCTTGGACAGGGGGCTTTGACTCCGGCGGCAATCAGCCCCAGCATTTT.

The chain couples TRBV9 to TRBJ2-3; possible D gene TRBD1, 6 bases. Trimming stripped 0 bases from V and 5 bases from J, with 13 bases between. The CDR3 has 15 residues. Germline V gene sequence: CDR1 SGDLS, CDR2 YYNGEE. The CDR3, as DNA: TGTGCCAGCAGCGTAGGGGGGCACCGGGGAGATACGCAGTATTTT. Translated: CASSVGGHRGDTQYF.

This clone has just a few counts. This rearrangement joins TRBV29-1 to TRBJ1-2; TRBD1 is a possible D gene (5 bases). The V gene's germline CDR1 is SQVTM and CDR2 ANQGSEA. The CDR3 is made up of 15 amino acids. V lost 2 bases, J lost 7 bases, and 20 bases lay in between. The CDR3 bases are TGCAGCGTTGAAATTCCGGGATACCTCGGGGGTGGCTACACCTTC. It codes for CSVEIPGYLGGGYTF.

The chain is built from TRBV2 and TRBJ2-1; 9 bases match TRBD2. V lost 6 bases, J lost 3 bases, and 9 bases stayed unmatched. This CDR3 contains 16 residues. CDR1 SNHLY and CDR2 FYNNEI come from the germline V gene. The CDR3 DNA reads TGTGCCAGCAGAGAAAGAGGACTAGCGTACTACAATGAGCAGTTCTTC. This codes for CASRERGLAYYNEQFF.

The chain combines TRBV27 with TRBJ1-5, with 9 positions matching TRBD1. After removal of 6 bases from V and 2 bases from J, the junction contained 8 bases not matched to a gene. The germline CDR1 and CDR2 sequences are MNHEY and SMNVEV (reference sequence). This CDR3 has 16 residues. CDR3 DNA sequence: TGTGCCAGCAGCGCCCTTTGGACAGGGGGCAATCAGCCCCAGCATTTT. Its protein product is CASSALWTGGNQPQHF.

The rearrangement links TRBV5-6 to TRBJ2-5, with TRBD2 matching over 11 bases. CDR1 and CDR2 (germline): SGHDT, YYEEEE. The CDR3 is 16 amino acids. V trimming: 4 bases; J trimming: 1 base; junction bases outside the gene matches: 6. CDR3 loop: CASSPGLADFQETQYF. The CDR3, as DNA: TGTGCCAGCAGCCCGGGACTAGCGGACTTCCAAGAGACCCAGTACTTC.

This sequence joins TRBV2 and TRBJ2-5, with D tentatively TRBD1 (6 bases). The CDR3 loop spans 13 amino acids. The V and J ends lost 7 bases and 5 bases respectively, with 14 bases between them. Germline assignment: CDR1 SNHLY and CDR2 FYNNEI. As DNA, the CDR3 is TGTGCCAGCACTAAGGGGGTGGAGGAGACCCAGTACTTC. Its translation: CASTKGVEETQYF.

The chain employs TRBV21-1 and TRBJ2-2; the table's D gene call, TRBD2, was not cross checked with the DNA. TRBV21-1 is flagged as a pseudogene. The CDR3 sequence is 13 residues long. The CDR3 region is CASSRELGGELFF. CDR3 DNA: TGTGCCAGCAGCCGGGAGTTGGGCGGGGAGCTGTTTTTT.

The chain couples TRBV29-1 to TRBJ2-5; 7 positions match TRBD1. Germline V gene data show CDR1 as SQVTM and CDR2 as ANQGSEA. The V gene end was trimmed by 6 bases and the J gene end by 7 bases; junction bases not matched to a gene: 11. The CDR3 contains 13 residues. CDR3: CSVGQEARGTQYF. Written as DNA, the CDR3 is TGCAGCGTAGGACAGGAAGCCCGGGGGACCCAGTACTTC. Full variable domain (missing parts from reference TRBV29-1 and TRBJ2-5): SAVISQKPSRDICQRGTSLTIQCQVDSQVTMMFWYRQQPGQSLTLIATANQGSEATYESGFVIDKFPISRPNLTFSTLTVSNMSPEDSSIYLCSVGQEARGTQYFGPGTRLLVL.

The rearrangement links TRBV18 to TRBJ1-1, with a tentative D call TRBD1 (6 bases). Germline V gene lookup returns CDR1 KGHSH and CDR2 LQKENI. This CDR3 is 14 amino acids long. V was pared by 5 bases and J by 1 base, with 11 bases between. The CDR3 is CASSGGRENTEAFF. The CDR3 bases are TGTGCCAGCTCAGGGGGCAGGGAGAACACTGAAGCTTTCTTT.

The rearrangement uses TRBV27 and TRBJ1-6; 8 positions match TRBD1. Per germline, CDR1 MNHEY and CDR2 SMNVEV (reference sequence). The V and J ends lost 5 bases and 4 bases, in that order; junction bases with no gene match: 13. There are 18 residues in the CDR3. CDR3 nucleotide sequence: TGTGCCAGCAGTCGGGCGGCAGGGGGCCGGTTTTATAATTCACCCCTCCACTTT. Translated, it gives CASSRAAGGRFYNSPLHF.

The chain uses TRBV30 and TRBJ1-6; TRBD1 agrees at 9 bases. This CDR3 is built from 13 residues. CDR1 and CDR2 (germline): GTSNPN, SVGIG (reference sequence). After removal of 8 bases from V and 6 bases from J, the junction contained 5 bases not matched to a gene. CDR3 sequence (DNA): TGTGCCGGACAGGGGACAAGTAATTCACCCCTCCACTTT. Its protein product is CAGQGTSNSPLHF.

The chain employs TRBV6-5 and TRBJ2-3; TRBD1 matches 7 bases. J lost 4 bases, V lost 5 bases, and 6 bases had no gene match. The CDR3 consists of 14 residues. CDR1 is MNHEY, CDR2 SVGAGI, per germline. The chain's CDR3 is CASSPQGIADTQYF. Written as DNA, the CDR3 is TGTGCCAGCAGTCCACAGGGGATCGCAGATACGCAGTATTTT.

The V gene is TRBV28, the J gene TRBJ1-5; TRBD1 matches at 8 bases. Trimming removed 7 bases from V and 5 bases from J; junction bases left unmatched: 4. The CDR3 sequence is 13 residues long. CDR1 and CDR2 (germline): MDHEN, SYDVKM. The CDR3 DNA sequence: TGTGCCAGCATGGACAGGGTTGATCAGCCCCAGCATTTT. Translating it yields CASMDRVDQPQHF.

This rearrangement joins TRBV12-3 or TRBV12-4 to TRBJ1-1; a possible D gene is TRBD1 (5 bases). V lost 6 bases, J lost 1 base, and 9 bases lay in between. The CDR3 loop spans 13 amino acids. The CDR3 region is CASRGDGNTEAFF. The CDR3, as DNA: TGTGCCAGCAGAGGGGATGGGAACACTGAAGCTTTCTTT.

V gene TRBV6-4 combines with J gene TRBJ1-1, with D possibly TRBD1 on 5 matching bases. This CDR3 has 11 residues. Germline CDR1 MRHNA, CDR2 SNTAGT. The V end was cut by 4 bases, the J end by 11 bases, with 11 bases between. This CDR3 is CASSGGGNAFF. The CDR3 DNA reads TGTGCCAGCAGTGGCGGGGGTAATGCTTTCTTT.

The chain carries TRBV6-5 and TRBJ2-1; 9 bases fit TRBD1. This CDR3 region has 15 residues. With 6 bases clipped from V and 7 bases from J, the junction kept 10 bases outside the gene matches. CDR1 and CDR2 (germline): MNHEY, SVGAGI. In nucleotides, the CDR3 is TGTGCCAGCAGCCCCTCGGACAGGGGTAAAAATGAGCAGTTCTTC. Its translation is CASSPSDRGKNEQFF.

V is TRBV18 and J is TRBJ2-3, with D hard to call. Deletions cut 2 bases from V and 0 bases from J, with 9 bases between. There are 15 residues in the CDR3. CDR1 and CDR2 (germline): KGHSH, LQKENI. In DNA, the CDR3 is TGTGCCAGCTCACCATATGTCGGTAGCACAGATACGCAGTATTTT. Protein: CASSPYVGSTDTQYF.

The chain recombines TRBV9 with TRBJ2-3; D is perhaps TRBD1 (5 bases). This CDR3 contains 16 residues. CDR1 is SGDLS and CDR2 is YYNGEE in the germline V gene. Trimming pared 6 bases from V and 0 bases from J, leaving 17 bases between. Written as DNA, the CDR3 is TGTGCCAGCACCTTTGGGGCCAGGGCTAGCACAGATACGCAGTATTTT. This encodes CASTFGARASTDTQYF.

The chain employs TRBV19 and TRBJ2-2; D is unclear. The CDR3 is made up of 10 amino acids. Trimming pared 8 bases from V and 9 bases from J, leaving 7 bases between. Germline V gene lookup returns CDR1 LNHDA and CDR2 SQIVND (reference sequence). The CDR3, as DNA: TGTGCCAGTGGGCCCCGGGAGCTGTTTTTT. Encoded protein: CASGPRELFF.

J is TRBJ1-2 and V is TRBV4-1; D gene unclear. The germline gives CDR1 MGHRA, CDR2 YSYEKL. This CDR3 comprises 12 residues. Trimming cost V 0 bases and J 5 bases, with 4 bases left between them. The CDR3, as DNA: TGCGCCAGCAGCCAAGACGGGTATGGCTACACCTTC. Protein: CASSQDGYGYTF.

The chain employs TRBV6-1 and TRBJ1-1, with D unclear. This CDR3 contains 16 residues. V was shortened by 4 bases and J by 0 bases, with 15 bases between the two germline ends. Germline V gene data show CDR1 as MNHNS and CDR2 as SASEGT. CDR3 in DNA: TGTGCCAGCAGTGGATACTTCAATGGTCTGAACACTGAAGCTTTCTTT. Its translation: CASSGYFNGLNTEAFF.